The text below deals with one TCR beta chain. The source of the sample is a study of T-cell reconstitution after alpha-beta-depleted transplantation in children. TCRbeta library construction was performed incorporating unique molecular identifiers. MiXCR, applied by TCRdb to the PCR reads, yields one record per CDR3 protein. The sample has approximately 290,000 distinct CDR3 sequences, 11% seen once. The CDR3 is 17 amino acids. Losses at the gene ends were 2 bases for V and 7 bases for J; bases not matched to a gene: 11. CDR1 LNHNV and CDR2 YYDKDF come from the germline V gene (reference sequence). This material consisted of peripheral blood, taken 180 days after TCRalphabeta/CD19-depleted stem cell transplant. This receptor was identified in a male patient between 2 and 15 years old who had a stem cell transplant for chronic granulomatous disease, so the T cells may come from the graft donor. The chain carries TRBV15 and TRBJ1-5; 10 bases match TRBD1. DNA for the CDR3: TGTGCCACCAGCAGAACCACTCCGGGACAGGGGAACCAGCCCCAGCATTTT. Its protein product is CATSRTTPGQGNQPQHF.